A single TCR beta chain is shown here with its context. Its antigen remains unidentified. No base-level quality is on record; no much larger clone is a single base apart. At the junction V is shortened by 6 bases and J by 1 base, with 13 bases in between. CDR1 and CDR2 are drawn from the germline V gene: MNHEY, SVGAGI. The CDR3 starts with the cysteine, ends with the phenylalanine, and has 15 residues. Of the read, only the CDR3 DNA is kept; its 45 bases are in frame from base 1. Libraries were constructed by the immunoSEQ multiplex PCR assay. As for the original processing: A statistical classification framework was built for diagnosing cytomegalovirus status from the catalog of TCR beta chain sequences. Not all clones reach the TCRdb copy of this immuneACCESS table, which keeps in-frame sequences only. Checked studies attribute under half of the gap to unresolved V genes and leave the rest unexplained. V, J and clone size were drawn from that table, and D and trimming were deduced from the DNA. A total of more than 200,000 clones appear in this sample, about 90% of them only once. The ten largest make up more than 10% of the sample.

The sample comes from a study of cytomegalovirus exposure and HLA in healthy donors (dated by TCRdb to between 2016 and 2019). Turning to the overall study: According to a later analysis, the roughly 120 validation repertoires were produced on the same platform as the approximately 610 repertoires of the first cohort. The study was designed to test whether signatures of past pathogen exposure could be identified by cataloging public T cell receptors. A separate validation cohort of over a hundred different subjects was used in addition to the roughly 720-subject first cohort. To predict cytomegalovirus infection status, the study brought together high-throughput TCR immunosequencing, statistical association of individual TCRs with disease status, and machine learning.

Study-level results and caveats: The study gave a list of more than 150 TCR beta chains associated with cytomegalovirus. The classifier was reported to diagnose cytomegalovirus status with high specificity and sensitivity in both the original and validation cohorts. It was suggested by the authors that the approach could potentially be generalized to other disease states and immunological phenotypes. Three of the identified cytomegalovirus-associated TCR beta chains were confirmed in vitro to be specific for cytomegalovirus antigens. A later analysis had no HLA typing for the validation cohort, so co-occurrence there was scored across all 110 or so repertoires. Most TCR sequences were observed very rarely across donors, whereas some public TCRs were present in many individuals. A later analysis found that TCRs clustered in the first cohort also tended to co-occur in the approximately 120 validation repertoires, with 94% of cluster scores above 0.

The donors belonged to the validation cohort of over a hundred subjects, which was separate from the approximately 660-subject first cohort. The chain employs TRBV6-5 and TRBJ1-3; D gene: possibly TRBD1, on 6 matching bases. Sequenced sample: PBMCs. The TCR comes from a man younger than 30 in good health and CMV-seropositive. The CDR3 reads CASREQGGSGNTIYF. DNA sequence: TGTGCCAGCAGGGAACAGGGTGGATCTGGAAACACCATATATTTT.